Listed here are 17 T cell receptor beta chains from one sample, sequenced in a study of T cells after yellow fever vaccination. TCRdb recomputed calls from the 5' RACE reads with MiXCR, one row per CDR3 protein. The sample lists roughly 120,000 distinct CDR3 sequences; roughly 6.8% were seen once. Sequencing was performed on CD4+ T cells sorted from PBMCs, taken about 49 days after the first yellow fever vaccination. Receptors originate from a man aged 18-30 years who received the YFV17D yellow fever vaccine.

This clonotype was detected ten times or more. The J gene is TRBJ2-3, the V gene TRBV7-3, with 9 bases lining up with TRBD2. Losses at the gene ends were 8 bases for V and 4 bases for J; bases not matched to a gene: 19. The CDR3 contains 18 residues. CDR1 is SGHTA, CDR2 FQGTGA, per germline. CDR3 protein: CASPPGSGGLPSADTQYF. CDR3 DNA: TGTGCCAGCCCTCCAGGGAGCGGGGGGCTACCGAGCGCAGATACGCAGTATTTT.

The sample holds many counts of this clonotype. V and J are TRBV5-1 and TRBJ2-1, with TRBD2 matching 8 bases. From germline, CDR1 is SGHRS and CDR2 YFSETQ. This CDR3 contains 17 residues. The V segment lost 4 bases and the J segment 5 bases; nucleotides outside the gene matches: 14. The CDR3 is CASSVKVGAGENNEQFF. Here the CDR3 DNA reads TGCGCCAGCAGCGTAAAAGTGGGAGCGGGGGAAAACAATGAGCAGTTCTTC. Full variable domain (remainder filled in from reference TRBV5-1 and TRBJ2-1): KAGVTQTPRYLIKTRGQQVTLSCSPISGHRSVSWYQQTPGQGLQFLFEYFSETQRNKGNFPGRFSGRQFSNSRSEMNVSTLELGDSALYLCASSVKVGAGENNEQFFGPGTRLTVL.

As for this clonotype: At one boundary the junction diverges from the germline segment, which might be a read error. The chain joins TRBV2 to TRBJ1-5; no clear D gene. Germline V gene lookup returns CDR1 SNHLY and CDR2 FYNNEI. There are 14 residues in the CDR3. As DNA, the CDR3 is TGTGCCAGCAGAGAAGAAGGTGGAGTGGGGCCCCAGCATTTT. Its protein product is CASREEGGVGPQHF.

This clonotype came up many times. The genes are TRBV28 and TRBJ2-7; 7 bases align to TRBD2. The trim removed 3 bases at V and 2 bases at J, leaving 4 bases unmatched. The V gene's germline CDR1 is MDHEN and CDR2 SYDVKM. This CDR3 is 14 amino acids long. As DNA, the CDR3 is TGTGCCAGCAGTTTGGGGACTACCACCTACGAGCAGTACGTC. Its translation is CASSLGTTTYEQYV.

DNA for the CDR3: TGTGCCTGGAGTGTAGTCGGATCCTCTGGAAACACCATATATTTT. Its protein product is CAWSVVGSSGNTIYF. This chain connects TRBV30 to TRBJ1-3; D remains unclear. The ends were cut back, 0 bases at V and 0 bases at J, with 9 bases in the middle. Germline V gives CDR1 GTSNPN, CDR2 SVGIG (reference sequence). The CDR3 consists of 15 residues.

This clonotype came up many times. The chain recombines TRBV4-3 with TRBJ2-2; the D is unclear. This CDR3 is 17 amino acids long. V was trimmed by 1 base and J by 0 bases, leaving 12 bases between them. Germline CDR1 reads LGHNA; CDR2 reads YSLEER. CDR3 sequence reads: CASSQVGSPTNTGELFF. CDR3 in DNA: TGCGCCAGCAGCCAAGTGGGCAGCCCAACGAACACCGGGGAGCTGTTTTTT.

In its sample, this clonotype was seen many times. The chain joins TRBV27 to TRBJ2-5; 11 bases map to TRBD2. V was clipped by 6 bases and J by 5 bases; unmatched bases: 8. From germline, CDR1 is MNHEY and CDR2 SMNVEV (reference sequence). This CDR3 comprises 15 residues. CDR3 coding DNA: TGTGCCAGCAGCCTTAGCGGGGGGGCAGGTGAGACCCAGTACTTC. This translates into CASSLSGGAGETQYF.

On this clonotype itself: Given a much more abundant clone one base away, this may be a read error. The rearrangement links TRBV2 to TRBJ2-1; unclear D gene. The CDR3 spans 11 residues. The germline CDR1 and CDR2 sequences are SNHLY and FYNNEI. CDR3 sequence reads: CARRRVDEQFF. CDR3 sequence (DNA): TGTGCCCGCAGACGAGTCGATGAGCAGTTCTTC.

V usage is TRBV4-2 and J usage is TRBJ2-1; no clear D. CDR3 length: 11 amino acids. CDR1 LGHNA and CDR2 YNFKEQ come from the germline V gene. With 5 bases removed from V and 10 bases from J, the gap between germline ends came to 9 bases. The CDR3 region is CASSNMVEQFF. CDR3 in DNA: TGTGCCAGCAGCAACATGGTAGAGCAGTTCTTC.

This clonotype was detected ten times or more. The chain couples TRBV5-4 to TRBJ1-2; 9 nucleotides line up with TRBD1. The CDR3 length is 14 residues. The germline V gene has CDR1 SGHNT and CDR2 YYREEE (reference sequence). V shed 4 bases and J 5 bases; nucleotides not matched to a gene: 6. The CDR3 loop is CASSGPGQGYGYTF. CDR3 in DNA: TGTGCCAGCAGCGGACCGGGACAGGGATATGGCTACACCTTC.

This clonotype occurred many times. This chain uses TRBV5-1 with TRBJ1-2; D gene uncertain. V was cut by 2 bases and J by 11 bases, with 10 bases left in between. The germline gives CDR1 SGHRS, CDR2 YFSETQ. CDR3 length equals 11 residues. DNA for the CDR3: TGCGCCAGCAGCTTCTCCGGGTCTTACACCTTC. This sequence encodes CASSFSGSYTF.

As concerns this clonotype: A much larger clone lies one base from this, so it may be a read error. Here the CDR3 reads CASSLGGGRENEQFF. The CDR3 bases are TGTGCCAGTAGCCTAGGCGGGGGGAGGGAGAATGAGCAGTTCTTC. This chain uses TRBV19 with TRBJ2-1, with 8 bases identical to TRBD2. Germline trimming cut 6 bases from V and 7 bases from J; bases unmatched to any gene: 11. The CDR3 loop spans 15 amino acids. CDR1 and CDR2 (germline): LNHDA, SQIVND (reference sequence).

There are many counts of this clonotype. The chain recombines TRBV5-4 with TRBJ1-1; maybe TRBD1 (5 bases). The germline V gene has CDR1 SGHNT and CDR2 YYREEE (reference sequence). The CDR3 has 15 amino acids. V lost 0 bases and J 5 bases, leaving 14 bases between the germline ends. CDR3 DNA: TGTGCCAGCAGCTTGGCCAAGACGGGGGAGACTGAAGCTTTCTTT. It is translated as CASSLAKTGETEAFF.

This clonotype was seen ten or more times. The V and J genes are TRBV5-1 and TRBJ2-6; the D call may be TRBD1 or TRBD2 (5 bases each). V was cut by 0 bases and J by 4 bases, with 8 bases left in between. The CDR3 totals 15 residues. From germline, CDR1 is SGHRS and CDR2 YFSETQ. As DNA, the CDR3 is TGCGCCAGCAGCTTGGACGGGGCCGGGGCCAACGTCCTGACTTTC. This translates into CASSLDGAGANVLTF.

This clonotype was recorded many times. V is TRBV29-1 and J is TRBJ1-2; TRBD1 might be the D (5 bases). Germline CDR1 reads SQVTM; CDR2 reads ANQGSEA. The CDR3 totals 15 residues. Trimming shortened V by 0 bases and J by 2 bases, and 13 bases separated the two germline ends. CDR3 loop: CSVEDLRDRNYGYTF. CDR3 coding DNA: TGCAGCGTTGAAGATCTTCGAGACAGAAACTATGGCTACACCTTC.

Many counts were recorded for this clonotype. The rearrangement joins TRBV25-1 to TRBJ2-6; D call uncertain. This CDR3 contains 16 residues. The germline V gene encodes CDR1 MGHDK and CDR2 SYGVNS. V lost 3 bases and J 2 bases, leaving 11 bases between the germline ends. The CDR3 region has the DNA TGTGCCAGCAGTGATCTGGGATTCACTGGGGCCAACGTCCTGACTTTC. Protein: CASSDLGFTGANVLTF.

This clonotype was seen a few times. V and J are TRBV7-6 and TRBJ1-4, with 9 bases matching TRBD1. With V trimmed by 4 bases and J by 5 bases, 5 bases remained unmatched. Germline-derived CDR1 and CDR2 are SGHVS and FNYEAQ. The CDR3 length is 15 residues. The CDR3 loop reads CASSSQTGGNEKLFF. The CDR3 DNA reads TGTGCCAGCAGCTCCCAGACAGGGGGGAATGAAAAACTGTTTTTT.